One and the same sample provided the 3 T cell receptor beta chains below, sequenced in a study of Ad26.COV2.S vaccination and SARS-CoV-2 variants. Only in-frame clones appear in the TCRdb table, and some are missing; sequencing was by immunoSEQ multiplex PCR. Here the sample spans some 480,000 clones, around nine tenths being singletons. Treatment noted: some 19 received Ad26.COV2.S at low or high dose, single or two shots; 5 received placebo; per-sample allocation not given. On day 63 after the first injection, vaccine and placebo recipients gave samples. Here the sequenced sample was peripheral blood, taken in a trial of Ad26.COV2.S vaccine versus placebo. All receptors derive from a person aged 18-60 years who received the Ad26.COV2.S COVID-19 vaccine or a placebo.

J is TRBJ1-2 and V is TRBV24-1, with D hard to call. The CDR3 totals 13 residues. CDR1 and CDR2 (germline): KGHDR, SFDVKD. V dropped 3 bases and J dropped 6 bases, with 10 bases sitting between them. This CDR3 reads CATSDPNVNGYTF. The CDR3 DNA reads TGTGCCACCAGTGATCCCAACGTAAATGGCTACACCTTC.

V and J are TRBV28 and TRBJ2-7; no definite D call. Trimming stripped 3 bases from V and 4 bases from J, with 10 bases between. The germline gives CDR1 MDHEN, CDR2 SYDVKM. This CDR3 has 13 amino acids. The CDR3 here is CASSFGLGYEQYF. CDR3 in DNA: TGTGCCAGCAGTTTTGGTCTTGGTTACGAGCAGTACTTC.

This chain joins TRBV28 and TRBJ2-3; perhaps TRBD1 as D (5 bases). The CDR3 runs 16 residues. Germline values: CDR1 MDHEN, CDR2 SYDVKM. The V gene lost 5 bases and the J gene lost 1 base, with 16 bases spanning the gap. The CDR3 reads CASSGAGSFRTDTQYF. The CDR3 nucleotides read TGTGCCAGCAGTGGGGCCGGGTCATTCCGCACAGATACGCAGTATTTT.